The clone carrying this T cell receptor (beta chain) was detected only a few times. Its antigen is unidentified. This record belongs to a study of beta chain features in type 1 diabetes. Study-wide findings and caveats: Shorter TCRB CDR3s, moderately but significantly so, marked every one of the four CD4+ subsets in Type 1 diabetes patients. Fewer insertions but more deletions were seen at VDJ junctions in type 1 diabetes patients.

TCRB transcripts that were expressed got sequenced, as all of the isolated RNA had been reverse transcribed. This table comes from immunoSEQ multiplex PCR, and its TCRdb copy is limited to in-frame clones, with some not included. The sample carries about 620,000 clones, about 16% recorded once. The sequenced material came from naive CD4+ T cells from blood. The source is a man between 18 and 35 years old in good health.

The CDR3: CASTAYQGLSSPLHF. In DNA form, the CDR3 reads TGTGCCAGCACAGCTTATCAGGGTCTAAGTTCACCCCTCCACTTT. The V and J genes are TRBV5-4 and TRBJ1-6, with D perhaps matching TRBD1 (5 bases). V was cut by 6 bases and J by 9 bases, with 19 bases left in between. The CDR3 spans 15 residues. CDR1 is SGHNT and CDR2 is YYREEE in the germline V gene (reference sequence).